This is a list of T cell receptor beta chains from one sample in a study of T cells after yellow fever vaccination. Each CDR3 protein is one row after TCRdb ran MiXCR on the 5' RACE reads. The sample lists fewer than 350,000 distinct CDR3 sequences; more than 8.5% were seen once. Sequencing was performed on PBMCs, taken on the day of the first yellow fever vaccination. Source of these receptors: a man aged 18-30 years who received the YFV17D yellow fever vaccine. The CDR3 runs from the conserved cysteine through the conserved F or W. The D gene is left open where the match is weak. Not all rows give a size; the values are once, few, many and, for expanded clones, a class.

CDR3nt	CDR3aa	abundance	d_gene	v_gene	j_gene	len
TGTGCCAGCAGCTTAGGGGCGGACAGACTTCTCACCGGGGAGCTGTTTTTT	CASSLGADRLLTGELFF	few	-	TRBV7-8	TRBJ2-2	17
TGCGCCAGCAGCTTGGCCCCGGGATCGAACACTGAAGCTTTCTTT	CASSLAPGSNTEAFF	-	-	TRBV5-1	TRBJ1-1	15
TGTGCCAGCAGGGAGGAGGGGTCCTACAATGAGCAGTTCTTC	CASREEGSYNEQFF	-	-	TRBV7-8	TRBJ2-1	14
TGTGCCAGCAGCTTAACAGCAACTAATGAAAAACTGTTTTTT	CASSLTATNEKLFF	many	-	TRBV5-1	TRBJ1-4	14
TGCGCCAGCAGCCTGAGATCCACAGATACGCAGTATTTT	CASSLRSTDTQYF	many	-	TRBV5-1	TRBJ2-3	13
TGTGCCACCAGTGGGACGTCAGTTGGCAATCAGCCCCAGCATTTT	CATSGTSVGNQPQHF	few	-	TRBV24-1	TRBJ1-5	15
TGTGCCAGCAGCTTAGTGCAAGGGACAGCCGGGGAGCTGTTTTTT	CASSLVQGTAGELFF	-	TRBD1	TRBV7-6	TRBJ2-2	15
TGTGCCAGCATCGAGGGAGCTCGAGCTTTCTTT	CASIEGARAFF	few	-	TRBV2	TRBJ1-1	11
TGTGCCAGCGTCGGCGGGACTGAAGCTTTCTTT	CASVGGTEAFF	-	-	TRBV6-5	TRBJ1-1	11
TGTGCCAGCAGCCTTATGGGTGGGGGATTTGACAGGGGCTACGAGCAGTACTTC	CASSLMGGGFDRGYEQYF	-	TRBD1	TRBV11-2	TRBJ2-7	18
TGTGCCAGCAGCTCACCTCCTGAAGCCGGGACAAGACTTAATGAAAAACTGTTTTTT	CASSSPPEAGTRLNEKLFF	-	-	TRBV11-2	TRBJ1-4	19
TGTGCCAGCACCGTCGGAGCCTACAATGAGCAGTTCTTC	CASTVGAYNEQFF	many	-	TRBV7-9	TRBJ2-1	13
TGTGCCAGCAGCCCCAATGGGGGAAACTATGGCTACACCTTC	CASSPNGGNYGYTF	many	-	TRBV12-3/TRBV12-4	TRBJ1-2	14
TGCGCCAGCAGCTTGGCCTTAGGGGCCTACGAGCAGTACTTC	CASSLALGAYEQYF	many	-	TRBV5-1	TRBJ2-7	14
TGTGCCAGCAGCCTCGACAGGGAACTAGATACGCAGTATTTT	CASSLDRELDTQYF	few	TRBD1	TRBV11-2	TRBJ2-3	14
TGCAGTGCTTCCTGGACAGCAACTAATGAAAAACTGTTTTTT	CSASWTATNEKLFF	-	-	TRBV20-1	TRBJ1-4	14
TGCGCCAGCAGCCCCGGCGATGGGGCCCTCACAGATACGCAGTATTTT	CASSPGDGALTDTQYF	many	-	TRBV5-1	TRBJ2-3	16
TGCGCCAGCAGCCAAAGGGGTGGCGATACGCAGTATTTT	CASSQRGGDTQYF	many	-	TRBV4-3	TRBJ2-3	13
TGTGCCAGCAATCGCAGGGGCGACTACACTGAAGCTTTCTTT	CASNRRGDYTEAFF	few	-	TRBV6-2/TRBV6-3	TRBJ1-1	14
TGTGCCATCAGGACCGGGACGGGTGGATCACCCCTCCACTTT	CAIRTGTGGSPLHF	-	-	TRBV10-3	TRBJ1-6	14
TGTGCCAGCAGTTTAACAGGGTGGTGGAATGAGCAGTTCTTC	CASSLTGWWNEQFF	-	-	TRBV27	TRBJ2-1	14
TGCGCCAGCAGCCAAGTTGATATCGGGGACAGGTATGCAGATACGCAGTATTTT	CASSQVDIGDRYADTQYF	few	TRBD1	TRBV4-3	TRBJ2-3	18
TGTGCCAGCAGCCAAGATCCTCGGGACGGAGAGACCCAGTACTTC	CASSQDPRDGETQYF	few	-	TRBV4-2	TRBJ2-5	15
TGTGCCAGCAGCTTTTGGAGGTCGGAGACCCAGTACTTC	CASSFWRSETQYF	few	-	TRBV5-4	TRBJ2-5	13
TGTGCCACCAGCAGTACTGGACAGCCGAACACTGAAGCTTTCTTT	CATSSTGQPNTEAFF	-	-	TRBV15	TRBJ1-1	15
TGTGCCAGCAGTTACTCCCCGGGAAACTCCAAGGGGAACACTGAAGCTTTCTTT	CASSYSPGNSKGNTEAFF	-	-	TRBV6-2/TRBV6-3	TRBJ1-1	18
TGCAGTGCTCCACCAGCGGGGGGGCCTGAGACCCAGTACTTC	CSAPPAGGPETQYF	-	TRBD2	TRBV20-1	TRBJ2-5	14
TGCGCCAGCAGCTTGGCCGCAGGGGGGGTATACAATGAGCAGTTCTTC	CASSLAAGGVYNEQFF	-	-	TRBV5-1	TRBJ2-1	16
TGCGCCAGCAGCCAAGTCCCAGGGGGCGGAAACACCATATATTTT	CASSQVPGGGNTIYF	few	TRBD1	TRBV4-3	TRBJ1-3	15
TGTGCCAGCGGAGGGGGGCCGAGCTCCTACAATGAGCAGTTCTTC	CASGGGPSSYNEQFF	few	-	TRBV6-1	TRBJ2-1	15
TGTGCCAGCATTCCGGCAAATACCTACGAGCAGTACTTC	CASIPANTYEQYF	few	-	TRBV6-1	TRBJ2-7	13
TGTGCCAGCAGTTTGGTACAGACCCAGTACTTC	CASSLVQTQYF	-	-	TRBV28	TRBJ2-5	11
TGTGCCAGCAGCTTAAGAGGGGCCAGCGGGGGCCCATCCTACAATGAGCAGTTCTTC	CASSLRGASGGPSYNEQFF	many	TRBD2	TRBV11-2	TRBJ2-1	19
TGCAGTGCTAGAGACGGGCAGGTGAACAATGAGCAGTTCTTC	CSARDGQVNNEQFF	few	-	TRBV20-1	TRBJ2-1	14
TGTGCCAGCAGTGCTCGACAGGTCACCAAAAACATTCAGTACTTC	CASSARQVTKNIQYF	-	-	TRBV2	TRBJ2-4	15
TGTGCCAGCAGCTTAGGTAGCGGGGGCCTAGATACGCAGTATTTT	CASSLGSGGLDTQYF	many	TRBD2	TRBV7-9	TRBJ2-3	15
TGCGCCAGCAGCCCGGACAGGGATGCGCAGTATTTT	CASSPDRDAQYF	few	TRBD1	TRBV5-1	TRBJ2-3	12
TGCGCCAGCAGTCAGGCGGTGCGGGTTCGGGAATATAGAAGAGGGAGGACTGAAGCTTTCTTT	CASSQAVRVREYRRGRTEAFF	-	-	TRBV23-1	TRBJ1-1	21
TGTGCCAGTAGTCTCACGACAGGGGCTGGGACCTACGAGCAGTACTTC	CASSLTTGAGTYEQYF	few	TRBD1	TRBV19	TRBJ2-7	16
TGTGCCAGCAGCTTGACTAGCGGGAATGAGCAGTTCTTC	CASSLTSGNEQFF	many	TRBD2	TRBV5-6	TRBJ2-1	13
TGCAGTGCTCCGGGACAGGTCCAAGAGACCCAGTACTTC	CSAPGQVQETQYF	few	TRBD1	TRBV20-1	TRBJ2-5	13
TGTGCCAGCAGCCAACCGTACAGGGGTTTCAATGGCTACACCTTC	CASSQPYRGFNGYTF	many	TRBD1	TRBV11-2	TRBJ1-2	15
TGTGCCAGCAGCGCGGGGGGGTTTAATGAGCAGTTCTTC	CASSAGGFNEQFF	few	TRBD2	TRBV12-3/TRBV12-4	TRBJ2-1	13
TGCGCCAGCAGCACCCGAATAGCCTCCGGGGAGCTGTTTTTT	CASSTRIASGELFF	-	-	TRBV4-3	TRBJ2-2	14
TGTGCCATCAGTGAGTCAGCCGGACAGGGGTCGAACCAGCCCCAGCATTTT	CAISESAGQGSNQPQHF	-	TRBD1	TRBV10-3	TRBJ1-5	17
TGTGGCAGCAGCTCGGGACAACTCTCCTACGAGCAGTACTTC	CGSSSGQLSYEQYF	-	-	TRBV7-2	TRBJ2-7	14
TGTGCCAGTGTCCAGACGGGTCAGCCCCAGCATTTT	CASVQTGQPQHF	few	-	TRBV19	TRBJ1-5	12
TGTGCCAGCAGCCCCGGACTAGAGGGAGATACGCAGTATTTT	CASSPGLEGDTQYF	many	TRBD2	TRBV7-9	TRBJ2-3	14
TGTGCCAGCAGTTACACCGTGACAGGGGGCGGAGATGAGCAGTTCTTC	CASSYTVTGGGDEQFF	-	TRBD1	TRBV6-2/TRBV6-3	TRBJ2-1	16
TGTGCCAGCTCACCACCGCCAGGGAGGGCCGACTCACCCCTCCACTTT	CASSPPPGRADSPLHF	few	-	TRBV18	TRBJ1-6	16
TGTGCCAGCAGCTCCGAGACGACAGGGGGCCAGTACTTC	CASSSETTGGQYF	few	TRBD1	TRBV7-6	TRBJ2-7	13
TGTGCCAGCAGCTTAGCGACTAGCGGGGCGGGCTCCTACAATGAGCAGTTCTTC	CASSLATSGAGSYNEQFF	few	TRBD2	TRBV7-6	TRBJ2-1	18
TGCAGCGTCCATTCAGACATGAACGCTGAAGCTTTCTTT	CSVHSDMNAEAFF	-	-	TRBV29-1	TRBJ1-1	13
TGTGCCACTAATACAGGGGGCAGTCAGCCCCAGCATTTT	CATNTGGSQPQHF	-	TRBD1	TRBV6-2/TRBV6-3	TRBJ1-5	13
TGTGCCAGCAGCTTGAGACTAGCGGGGGGGCTAGAGACCCAGTACTTC	CASSLRLAGGLETQYF	few	TRBD2	TRBV5-4	TRBJ2-5	16
TGCAGTGCTCCAGGGGAAGGGAACACTGAAGCTTTCTTT	CSAPGEGNTEAFF	few	-	TRBV20-1	TRBJ1-1	13
TGTGCCATCAGCCCTGTTGTCACAGGGTCAGATACGCAGTATTTT	CAISPVVTGSDTQYF	few	-	TRBV5-5	TRBJ2-3	15